These 28 T cell receptor beta chains originate from one sample sequenced in a study of cytomegalovirus exposure and HLA in healthy donors. Assay used: immunoSEQ multiplex PCR; TCRdb lists only in-frame clones, some missing. The sample carries 65,000 to 80,000 clones, 90% to 95% recorded once. Material: PBMCs. The receptors here all came from a woman in her late teens or twenties in good health and CMV-seronegative.

The genes are TRBV12-5 and TRBJ2-2; no clear D. The V end lost 6 bases, the J end lost 1 base, and 6 bases lay between the germline ends. This CDR3 comprises 13 residues. Per germline, CDR1 LGHNT and CDR2 FRNRAP. The CDR3 coding sequence is TGTGCTAGTGGAGAGGTGAACACCGGGGAGCTGTTTTTT. Encoded protein: CASGEVNTGELFF.

The genes are TRBV7-2 and TRBJ2-1, with 8 bases that match TRBD2. CDR3 length equals 15 residues. Germline values: CDR1 SGHTA, CDR2 FQGNSA. V trimming: 3 bases; J trimming: 6 bases; junction bases outside the gene matches: 7. CDR3 nucleotides: TGTGCCAGCAGCTTTTCGTTAGCGGGACGCAATGAGCAGTTCTTC. Its protein is CASSFSLAGRNEQFF.

The chain is built from TRBV7-2 and TRBJ2-4; 8 bases line up with TRBD1. Trimming at V came to 1 base and at J to 6 bases, leaving 5 bases not matched to a gene. This CDR3 region has 15 residues. The germline CDR1 and CDR2 sequences are SGHTA and FQGNSA. The CDR3 DNA is TGTGCCAGCAGCTTAGGAGCGGACAGGGTAAACATTCAGTACTTC. Its protein is CASSLGADRVNIQYF.

CDR3 region: CASSQSDSGVYGYTF. Written as DNA, the CDR3 is TGCGCCAGCAGCCAATCGGACAGTGGGGTCTATGGCTACACCTTC. The rearrangement joins TRBV4-1 to TRBJ1-2; tentative D call: TRBD1 (6 bases). Trimming shortened V by 2 bases and J by 4 bases, and 14 bases separated the two germline ends. Germline CDR1 reads MGHRA; CDR2 reads YSYEKL. The CDR3 length is 15 residues.

The V call is TRBV11-2, the J call TRBJ1-1; tentative D call: TRBD1 (5 bases). Trimming shortened V by 2 bases and J by 3 bases, and 13 bases separated the two germline ends. This CDR3 is built from 15 residues. Germline assignment: CDR1 SGHAT and CDR2 FQNNGV. The CDR3: CASSLTGDRDTEAFF. In DNA, the CDR3 is TGTGCCAGCAGCTTAACGGGGGATAGGGACACTGAAGCTTTCTTT.

This chain links TRBV11-2 with TRBJ1-6, with TRBD1 matching over 7 bases. The germline gives CDR1 SGHAT, CDR2 FQNNGV. The CDR3 runs 14 residues. Trimming took 1 base from V and 9 from J; bases not matched to a gene: 3. The CDR3 region has the DNA TGTGCCAGCAGCTTAGCTAGGGGGCGTTCACCCCTCCACTTT. The encoded protein is CASSLARGRSPLHF.

This chain connects TRBV4-1 to TRBJ2-3, with 11 bases identical to TRBD2. Germline V lookup: CDR1 MGHRA, CDR2 YSYEKL. V lost 6 bases to trimming and J lost 0 bases; unmatched junction nucleotides: 2. The CDR3 has 15 amino acids. CDR3 sequence reads: CASSRTSGSTDTQYF. The CDR3 region has the DNA TGCGCCAGCAGTCGGACTAGCGGGAGCACAGATACGCAGTATTTT.

The chain combines TRBV15 with TRBJ2-5; D is perhaps TRBD1 (5 bases). This CDR3 is built from 15 residues. Germline V gene lookup returns CDR1 LNHNV and CDR2 YYDKDF (reference sequence). Trimming stripped 3 bases from V and 1 base from J, with 12 bases between. The CDR3 coding sequence is TGTGCCACCAGCAGGGGGTCAGGGATCCAAGAGACCCAGTACTTC. Its translation is CATSRGSGIQETQYF.

The V and J genes are TRBV5-6 and TRBJ2-7, with a tentative D call TRBD1 (6 bases). The CDR3 consists of 14 residues. Germline V gene sequence: CDR1 SGHDT, CDR2 YYEEEE. The V end lost 2 bases, the J end lost 2 bases, and 11 bases lay between the germline ends. The CDR3 coding sequence is TGTGCCAGCAGCTTCCGACAGGTGACCTACGAGCAGTACTTC. It translates to CASSFRQVTYEQYF.

V gene TRBV18 combines with J gene TRBJ2-1, with a tentative D call TRBD2 (6 bases). This CDR3 comprises 10 residues. The germline gives CDR1 KGHSH, CDR2 LQKENI. Trimming stripped 4 bases from V and 12 bases from J, with 7 bases between. CDR3 nucleotide sequence: TGTGCCAGCTCACGGAGGGGGCAGTTCTTC. Translated: CASSRRGQFF.

The chain carries TRBV5-1 and TRBJ2-1, with a possible D match to TRBD2 (5 bases). Germline CDR1 and CDR2: SGHRS and YFSETQ. The CDR3 sequence is 15 residues long. V shed 2 bases and J shed 6 bases, with 15 bases lying between them. The CDR3 DNA is TGCGCCAGCAGCTTTCGACCGACTACCCTCAATGAGCAGTTCTTC. Protein: CASSFRPTTLNEQFF.

This clone has only one observation. The rearrangement uses TRBV5-1 and TRBJ2-1; TRBD1 might be the D (5 bases). The V gene's germline CDR1 is SGHRS and CDR2 YFSETQ. V was cut by 0 bases and J by 9 bases, with 13 bases left in between. This CDR3 contains 14 residues. The CDR3 spells CASSLDGATSEQFF. The CDR3 coding sequence is TGCGCCAGCAGCTTGGATGGGGCTACATCTGAGCAGTTCTTC.

CDR3 region: CASSQVAGMNSYEQYF. In nucleotides, the CDR3 is TGCGCCAGCAGCCAAGTTGCGGGGATGAACTCCTACGAGCAGTACTTC. The V and J genes are TRBV4-1 and TRBJ2-7, with D perhaps TRBD2 (6 bases). CDR1 and CDR2 from the germline V gene are MGHRA and YSYEKL. CDR3 length: 16 amino acids. V was cut by 1 base and J by 0 bases, with 13 bases left in between.

J is TRBJ2-1 and V is TRBV27, with 7 bases fitting TRBD1. The J segment lost 7 bases and the V segment lost 5 bases, leaving 2 bases of the junction unmatched. This CDR3 is built from 12 residues. Germline-derived CDR1 and CDR2 are MNHEY and SMNVEV (reference sequence). Written as DNA, the CDR3 is TGTGCCAGCAGTAGACAGGGTAATGAGCAGTTCTTC. It is translated as CASSRQGNEQFF.

J is TRBJ1-5 and V is TRBV7-8, with 8 bases matching TRBD1. Trimming took 4 bases from V and 6 from J; bases not matched to a gene: 8. Germline CDR1 and CDR2: SGHVS and FQNEAQ. The CDR3 sequence is 15 residues long. The CDR3 nucleotides read TGTGCCAGCAGCTCAAATCAGGGGGCAGGTCAGCCCCAGCATTTT. Protein: CASSSNQGAGQPQHF.

This clone occurred once. J is TRBJ2-5 and V is TRBV9, with 9 bases fitting TRBD2. The germline gives CDR1 SGDLS, CDR2 YYNGEE. J was trimmed by 2 bases and V by 0 bases; bases with no gene match: 5. The CDR3 contains 16 residues. The CDR3 coding sequence is TGTGCCAGCAGCGTAGAAAGCGGGGGGCGACAAGAGACCCAGTACTTC. This sequence encodes CASSVESGGRQETQYF.

The V call is TRBV28, the J call TRBJ1-2; 7 nucleotides agree with TRBD1. Per the germline V gene, CDR1 is MDHEN and CDR2 is SYDVKM. V lost 6 bases, J lost 7 bases, and 11 bases stayed unmatched. The CDR3 has 14 amino acids. The CDR3 coding sequence is TGTGCCAGCAGATCACCGGGACAGTCGGGTGGCTACACCTTC. It codes for CASRSPGQSGGYTF.

The chain joins TRBV7-6 to TRBJ1-1; D is ambiguous. The V gene's germline CDR1 is SGHVS and CDR2 FNYEAQ. Deletions cut 4 bases from V and 2 bases from J, with 14 bases between. The CDR3 covers 15 residues. The CDR3: CASSSEAGSNTEAFF. The DNA for the CDR3 is TGTGCCAGCAGCTCGGAAGCGGGATCAAACACTGAAGCTTTCTTT.

The genes are TRBV2 and TRBJ2-5; maybe TRBD2 (6 bases). This CDR3 contains 13 residues. Between the trimmed V and J ends, which lost 10 bases and 5 bases, there was a span of 17 bases. Germline V gene data show CDR1 as SNHLY and CDR2 as FYNNEI. CDR3 nucleotide sequence: TGTGCCACCCAAACGCGGGCGGGGGAGACCCAGTACTTC. Encoded protein: CATQTRAGETQYF.

This rearrangement joins TRBV7-9 to TRBJ2-7; D not resolved. Per germline, CDR1 SEHNR and CDR2 FQNEAQ (reference sequence). This CDR3 comprises 13 residues. V lost 5 bases to trimming and J lost 4 bases, with 12 bases between them. The CDR3 spells CASSPKDTYEQYF. For the CDR3, the DNA is TGTGCCAGCAGCCCAAAAGACACTTACGAGCAGTACTTC.

J is TRBJ2-7 and V is TRBV10-3, with 7 positions matching TRBD2. Germline loops: CDR1 ENHRY, CDR2 SYGVKD. This CDR3 spans 13 amino acids. The junction had 6 bases not matched to a gene; V was cut back by 6 bases and J by 4 bases. The CDR3 DNA follows: TGTGCCATCAGGGGGGGGGTAGAATACGAGCAGTACTTC. Encoded protein: CAIRGGVEYEQYF.

This clone has just one count. The chain employs TRBV6-1 and TRBJ2-1; D possibly corresponds to TRBD2 (5 bases). The germline gives CDR1 MNHNS, CDR2 SASEGT. This CDR3 is 13 amino acids long. The germline V and J ends were trimmed by 6 bases and 9 bases, with 15 bases remaining between them. CDR3 bases: TGTGCCAGCAGCGTCTTCTTACTAGGTGAGCAGTTCTTC. Amino acid sequence: CASSVFLLGEQFF.

This rearrangement joins TRBV4-2 to TRBJ1-4; 7 bases align to TRBD1. Germline trimming cut 0 bases from V and 7 bases from J; bases unmatched to any gene: 8. The germline V gene encodes CDR1 LGHNA and CDR2 YNFKEQ. CDR3 size: 16 residues. DNA for the CDR3: TGTGCCAGCAGCCAAGAAAGGGGGCTAGTCGTTGAAAAACTGTTTTTT. Its protein product is CASSQERGLVVEKLFF.

This clone has only one observation. The chain combines TRBV5-1 with TRBJ1-6; D is uncertain. CDR3 length equals 16 residues. Germline CDR1 SGHRS, CDR2 YFSETQ. V gave up 0 bases and J gave up 1 base, with 8 bases separating them. The CDR3 sequence is CASSLGRESYNSPLHF. The CDR3 nucleotides are TGCGCCAGCAGCTTGGGGAGGGAATCCTATAATTCACCCCTCCACTTT.

This sequence joins TRBV28 and TRBJ1-2; no definite D call. Germline-derived CDR1 and CDR2 are MDHEN and SYDVKM. The CDR3 contains 15 residues. The V end lost 7 bases, the J end lost 2 bases, and 17 bases lay between the germline ends. The CDR3 sequence: CASKRDPYGNYGYTF. Here the CDR3 DNA reads TGTGCCAGCAAGCGGGATCCTTACGGCAACTATGGCTACACCTTC.

This chain uses TRBV29-1 with TRBJ1-1; tentatively, D is TRBD1 (5 bases). Germline V gene data show CDR1 as SQVTM and CDR2 as ANQGSEA. The V gene lost 6 bases and the J gene lost 2 bases, with 13 bases spanning the gap. The CDR3 covers 13 residues. The CDR3 nucleotides are TGCAGCGTCCAATGGAGGGGAAACACTGAAGCTTTCTTT. Residues: CSVQWRGNTEAFF.

The chain uses TRBV7-9 and TRBJ2-1; the match to TRBD2 covers 9 bases. Germline CDR1 and CDR2: SEHNR and FQNEAQ (reference sequence). The CDR3 runs 17 residues. The J segment lost 1 base and the V segment lost 5 bases, leaving 9 bases of the junction unmatched. The CDR3 nucleotides are TGTGCCAGCAGCCGCCTGACTAGCGGACGGTCCTACAATGAGCAGTTCTTC. Its translation is CASSRLTSGRSYNEQFF.

The V call is TRBV5-4, the J call TRBJ2-1, with 10 bases fitting TRBD1. The CDR3 runs 15 residues. CDR1 SGHNT and CDR2 YYREEE come from the germline V gene (reference sequence). Trimming cost V 0 bases and J 6 bases; bases outside gene matches: 3. The CDR3 reads CASSLADRGSNEQFF. The CDR3 region has the DNA TGTGCCAGCAGCTTGGCGGACAGGGGGTCCAATGAGCAGTTCTTC.